The 3 T cell receptor beta chains reported below all come from one sample, sequenced in a study of T cell repertoires in cytomegalovirus infection. TCRdb reprocessed the reads with MiXCR, giving one entry per CDR3 protein. The sample has about 310,000 distinct CDR3 sequences, roughly 16% seen once; the top ten hold approximately 12%. Source material: PBMCs. The receptors were gathered from a human donor in good health (CMV status not recorded). Some clones in this sample may be carry-over from other donors' samples.

This clonotype showed up just a few times. The chain carries TRBV20-1 and TRBJ2-3; 9 nucleotides match TRBD2. CDR1 and CDR2 from the germline V gene are DFQATT and SNEGSKA (reference sequence). This CDR3 is built from 15 residues. Trimming at V came to 5 bases and at J to 2 bases, leaving 8 bases not matched to a gene. CDR3 DNA: TGCAGTGCTTCCCAGGGCGGGGGGGTCACAGATACGCAGTATTTT. It encodes CSASQGGGVTDTQYF.

This clonotype has ten or more counts. The V call is TRBV28, the J call TRBJ2-6, with D tentatively TRBD1 (6 bases). Germline CDR1 is MDHEN and CDR2 is SYDVKM. V was pared by 3 bases and J by 1 base, with 16 bases between. This CDR3 has 18 amino acids. CDR3 amino acids: CASSLGNRARSGANVLTF. DNA of the CDR3: TGTGCCAGCAGTTTGGGTAACAGGGCAAGGTCTGGGGCCAACGTCCTGACTTTC.

A few counts support this clonotype. The chain couples TRBV5-4 to TRBJ2-1; TRBD2 matches at 7 bases. The CDR3 is 13 amino acids. V lost 4 bases and J lost 5; bases outside the gene matches: 3. Germline CDR1 and CDR2: SGHNT and YYREEE (reference sequence). This CDR3 is CASSPGLNNEQFF. CDR3 DNA: TGTGCCAGCAGCCCGGGACTAAACAATGAGCAGTTCTTC.